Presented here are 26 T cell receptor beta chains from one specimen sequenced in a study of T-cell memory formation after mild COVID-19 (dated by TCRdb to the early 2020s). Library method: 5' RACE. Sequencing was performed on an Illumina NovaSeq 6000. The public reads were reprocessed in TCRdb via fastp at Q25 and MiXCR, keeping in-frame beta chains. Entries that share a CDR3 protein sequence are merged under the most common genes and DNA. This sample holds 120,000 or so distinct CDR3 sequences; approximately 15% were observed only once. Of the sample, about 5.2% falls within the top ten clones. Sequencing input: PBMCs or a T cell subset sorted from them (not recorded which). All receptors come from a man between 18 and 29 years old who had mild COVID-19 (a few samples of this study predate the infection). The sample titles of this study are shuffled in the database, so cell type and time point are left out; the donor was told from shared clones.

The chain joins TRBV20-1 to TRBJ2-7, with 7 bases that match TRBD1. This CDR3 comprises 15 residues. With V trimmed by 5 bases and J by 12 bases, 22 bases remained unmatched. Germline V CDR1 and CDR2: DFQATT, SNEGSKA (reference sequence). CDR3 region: CSAGRDSGTALRGYF. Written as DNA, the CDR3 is TGCAGTGCTGGTAGAGATTCCGGGACAGCCTTACGGGGGTACTTC.

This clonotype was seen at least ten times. The CDR3 region has the DNA TGTGCCACCAGTGATTGGACGAACACCGGGGAGCTGTTTTTT. Translated: CATSDWTNTGELFF. The rearrangement joins TRBV24-1 to TRBJ2-2; no definite D call. The V gene lost 2 bases and the J gene lost 0 bases, with 3 bases spanning the gap. The CDR3 runs 14 residues. CDR1 is KGHDR and CDR2 is SFDVKD in the germline V gene.

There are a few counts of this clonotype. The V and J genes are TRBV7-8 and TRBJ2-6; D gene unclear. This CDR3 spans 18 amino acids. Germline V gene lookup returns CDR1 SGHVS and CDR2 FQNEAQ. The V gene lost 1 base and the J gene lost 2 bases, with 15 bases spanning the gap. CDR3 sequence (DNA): TGTGCCAGCAGCTTAGTATGGTTCCTGGGCCCTGGGGCCAACGTCCTGACTTTC. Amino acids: CASSLVWFLGPGANVLTF. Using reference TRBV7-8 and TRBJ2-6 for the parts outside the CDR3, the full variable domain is GAGVSQSPRYKVAKRGQDVALRCDPISGHVSLFWYQQALGQGPEFLTYFQNEAQLDKSGLPSDRFFAERPEGSVSTLKIQRTQQEDSAVYLCASSLVWFLGPGANVLTFGAGSRLTVL.

The CDR3 reads CASSVGLAGPTGTQYF. CDR3 coding DNA: TGTGCCAGCAGCGTGGGACTAGCGGGGCCAACCGGGACCCAGTACTTC. The V call is TRBV9, the J call TRBJ2-5; 13 positions match TRBD2. The CDR3 sequence is 16 residues long. V was pared by 2 bases and J by 7 bases, with 8 bases of the junction left unmatched. CDR1 and CDR2 (germline): SGDLS, YYNGEE.

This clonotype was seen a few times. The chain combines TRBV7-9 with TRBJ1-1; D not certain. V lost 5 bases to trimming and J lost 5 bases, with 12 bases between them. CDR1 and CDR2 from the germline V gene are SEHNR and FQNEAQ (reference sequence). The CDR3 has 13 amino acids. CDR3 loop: CASSPGSETEAFF. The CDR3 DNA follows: TGTGCCAGCAGCCCAGGATCGGAGACTGAAGCTTTCTTT. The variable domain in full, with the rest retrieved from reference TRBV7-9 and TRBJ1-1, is DTGVSQNPRHKITKRGQNVTFRCDPISEHNRLYWYRQTLGQGPEFLTYFQNEAQLEKSRLLSDRFSAERPKGSFSTLEIQRTEQGDSAMYLCASSPGSETEAFFGQGTRLTVV.

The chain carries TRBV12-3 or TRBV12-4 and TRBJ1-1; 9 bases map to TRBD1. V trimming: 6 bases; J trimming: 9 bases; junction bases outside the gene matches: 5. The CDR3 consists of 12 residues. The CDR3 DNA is TGTGCCAGCAGATCAGGGACAGGGAAAGCTTTCTTT. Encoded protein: CASRSGTGKAFF.

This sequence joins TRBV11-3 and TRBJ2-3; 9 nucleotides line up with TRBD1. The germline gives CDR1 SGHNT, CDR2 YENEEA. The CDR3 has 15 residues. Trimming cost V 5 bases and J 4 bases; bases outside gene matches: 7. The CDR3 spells CASSPGQGRPDTQYF. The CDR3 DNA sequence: TGTGCCAGCAGCCCGGGACAGGGTAGGCCAGATACGCAGTATTTT.

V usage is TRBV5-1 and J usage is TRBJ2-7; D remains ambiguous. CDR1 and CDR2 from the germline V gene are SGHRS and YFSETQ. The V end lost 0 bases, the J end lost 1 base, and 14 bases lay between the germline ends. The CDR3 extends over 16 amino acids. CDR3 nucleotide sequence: TGCGCCAGCAGCTTGGACGGACCGACCGTGTCCTACGAGCAGTACTTC. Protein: CASSLDGPTVSYEQYF.

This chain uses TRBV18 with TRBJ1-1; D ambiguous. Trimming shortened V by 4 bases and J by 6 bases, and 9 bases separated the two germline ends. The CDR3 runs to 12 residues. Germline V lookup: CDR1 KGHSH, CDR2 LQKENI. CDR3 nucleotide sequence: TGTGCCAGCTCACGAGGGAATTCTGAAGCTTTCTTT. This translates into CASSRGNSEAFF.

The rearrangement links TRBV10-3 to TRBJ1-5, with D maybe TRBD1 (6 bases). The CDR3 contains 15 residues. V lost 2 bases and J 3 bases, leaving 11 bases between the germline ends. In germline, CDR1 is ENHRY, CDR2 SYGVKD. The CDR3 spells CAISEPGADNQPQHF. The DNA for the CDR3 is TGTGCCATCAGTGAGCCGGGGGCGGACAATCAGCCCCAGCATTTT.

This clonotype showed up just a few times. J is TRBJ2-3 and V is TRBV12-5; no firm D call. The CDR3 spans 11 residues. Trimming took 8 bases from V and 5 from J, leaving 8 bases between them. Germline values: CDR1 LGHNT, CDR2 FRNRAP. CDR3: CASRREDTQYF. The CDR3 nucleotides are TGTGCTAGTCGCAGAGAAGATACGCAGTATTTT. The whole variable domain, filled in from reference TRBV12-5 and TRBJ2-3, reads DARVTQTPRHKVTEMGQEVTMRCQPILGHNTVFWYRQTMMQGLELLAYFRNRAPLDDSGMPKDRFSAEMPDATLATLKIQPSEPRDSAVYFCASRREDTQYFGPGTRLTVL.

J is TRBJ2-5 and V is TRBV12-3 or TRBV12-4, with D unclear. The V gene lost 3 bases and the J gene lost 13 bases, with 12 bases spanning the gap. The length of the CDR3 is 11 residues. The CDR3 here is CASSFGGTRYF. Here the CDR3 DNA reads TGTGCCAGCAGTTTTGGTGGAACGCGGTACTTC.

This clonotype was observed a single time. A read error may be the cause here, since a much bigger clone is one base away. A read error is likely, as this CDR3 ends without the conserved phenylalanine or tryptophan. The CDR3 nucleotides read TGCAGTGCTAGAGATCGGAACTACGAGCAGTACTAC. It yields the protein CSARDRNYEQYY. This rearrangement joins TRBV20-1 to TRBJ2-7; D uncertain. V was shortened by 0 bases and J by 3 bases, with 6 bases between the two germline ends. Per the germline V gene, CDR1 is DFQATT and CDR2 is SNEGSKA (reference sequence). The CDR3 has 12 residues.

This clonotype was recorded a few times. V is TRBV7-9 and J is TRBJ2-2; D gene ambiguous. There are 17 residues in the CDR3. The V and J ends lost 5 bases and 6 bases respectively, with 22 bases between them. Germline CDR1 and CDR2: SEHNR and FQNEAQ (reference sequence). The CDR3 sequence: CASSPRRWFDFSGELFF. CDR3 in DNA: TGTGCCAGCAGCCCTCGACGATGGTTCGATTTTTCCGGGGAGCTGTTTTTT.

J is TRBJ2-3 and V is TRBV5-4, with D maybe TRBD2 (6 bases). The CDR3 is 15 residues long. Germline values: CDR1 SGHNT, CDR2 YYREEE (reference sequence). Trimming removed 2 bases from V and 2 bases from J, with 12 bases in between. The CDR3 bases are TGTGCCAGCAGCTTTGAGGCGGGAAACACAGATACGCAGTATTTT. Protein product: CASSFEAGNTDTQYF.

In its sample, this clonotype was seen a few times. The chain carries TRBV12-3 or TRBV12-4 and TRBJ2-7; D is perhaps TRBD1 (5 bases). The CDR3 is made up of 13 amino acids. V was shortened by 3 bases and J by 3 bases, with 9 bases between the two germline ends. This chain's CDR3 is CASSLGRVYEQYF. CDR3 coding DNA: TGTGCCAGCAGTTTGGGCAGGGTCTACGAGCAGTACTTC.

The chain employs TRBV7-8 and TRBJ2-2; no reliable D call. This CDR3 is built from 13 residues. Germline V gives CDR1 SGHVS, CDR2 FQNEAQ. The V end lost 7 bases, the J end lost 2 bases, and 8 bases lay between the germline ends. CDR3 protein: CASTQDNTGELFF. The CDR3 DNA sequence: TGTGCCAGCACCCAGGACAACACCGGGGAGCTGTTTTTT.

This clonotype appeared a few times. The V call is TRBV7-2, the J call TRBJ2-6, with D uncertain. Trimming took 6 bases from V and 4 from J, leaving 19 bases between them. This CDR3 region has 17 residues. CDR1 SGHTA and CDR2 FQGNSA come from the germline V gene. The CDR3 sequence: CASRANALSSGANVLTF. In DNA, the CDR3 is TGTGCCAGCAGGGCGAACGCGCTCTCTTCCGGGGCCAACGTCCTGACTTTC.

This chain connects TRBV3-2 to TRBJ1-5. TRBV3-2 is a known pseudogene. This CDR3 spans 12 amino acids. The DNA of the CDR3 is TGTGCCAGCAGCGGACCCAATCAGCCCCAGCATTTT. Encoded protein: CASSGPNQPQHF.

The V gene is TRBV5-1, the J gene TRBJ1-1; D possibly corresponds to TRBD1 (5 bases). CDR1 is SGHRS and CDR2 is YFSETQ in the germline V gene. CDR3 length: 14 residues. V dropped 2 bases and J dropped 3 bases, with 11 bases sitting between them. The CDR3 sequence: CASSFAGPDTEAFF. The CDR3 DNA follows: TGCGCCAGCAGCTTCGCAGGGCCCGACACTGAAGCTTTCTTT. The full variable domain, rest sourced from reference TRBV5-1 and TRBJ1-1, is KAGVTQTPRYLIKTRGQQVTLSCSPISGHRSVSWYQQTPGQGLQFLFEYFSETQRNKGNFPGRFSGRQFSNSRSEMNVSTLELGDSALYLCASSFAGPDTEAFFGQGTRLTVV.

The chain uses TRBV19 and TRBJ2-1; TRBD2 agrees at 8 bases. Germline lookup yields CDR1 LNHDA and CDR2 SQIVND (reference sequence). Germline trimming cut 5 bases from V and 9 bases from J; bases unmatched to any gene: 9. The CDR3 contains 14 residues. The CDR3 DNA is TGTGCCAGTAGTGTGCCCGGGACTAGGGGTGAGCAGTTCTTC. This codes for CASSVPGTRGEQFF.

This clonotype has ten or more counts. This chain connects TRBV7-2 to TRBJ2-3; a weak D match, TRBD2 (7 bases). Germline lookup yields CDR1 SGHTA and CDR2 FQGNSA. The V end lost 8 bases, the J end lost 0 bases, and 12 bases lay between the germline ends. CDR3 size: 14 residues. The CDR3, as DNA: TGTGCCAGCGGCCGGGGGGCCAGCACAGATACGCAGTATTTT. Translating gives CASGRGASTDTQYF. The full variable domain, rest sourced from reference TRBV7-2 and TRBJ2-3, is GAGVSQSPSNKVTEKGKDVELRCDPISGHTALYWYRQSLGQGLEFLIYFQGNSAPDKSGLPSDRFSAERTGGSVSTLTIQRTQQEDSAVYLCASGRGASTDTQYFGPGTRLTVL.

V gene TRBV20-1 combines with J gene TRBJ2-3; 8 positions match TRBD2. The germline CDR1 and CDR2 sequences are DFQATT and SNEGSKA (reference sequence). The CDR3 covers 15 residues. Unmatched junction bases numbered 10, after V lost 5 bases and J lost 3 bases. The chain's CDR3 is CSAVPGTRGTDTQYF. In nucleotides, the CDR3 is TGCAGTGCTGTCCCCGGGACTAGGGGAACAGATACGCAGTATTTT.

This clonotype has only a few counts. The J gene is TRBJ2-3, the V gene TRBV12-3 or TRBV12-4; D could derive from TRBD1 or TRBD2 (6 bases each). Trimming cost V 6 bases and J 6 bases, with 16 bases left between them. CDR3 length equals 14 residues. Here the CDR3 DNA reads TGTGCCAGCAGCCCTAGGGGGGCAAGTGATACGCAGTATTTT. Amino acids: CASSPRGASDTQYF.

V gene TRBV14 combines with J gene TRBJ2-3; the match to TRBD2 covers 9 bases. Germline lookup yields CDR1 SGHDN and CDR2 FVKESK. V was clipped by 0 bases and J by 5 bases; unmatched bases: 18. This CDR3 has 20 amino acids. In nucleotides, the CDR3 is TGTGCCAGCAGCCAAGATGGAACCGCACGGCCTAGCGGGGTGGGAGATACGCAGTATTTT. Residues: CASSQDGTARPSGVGDTQYF. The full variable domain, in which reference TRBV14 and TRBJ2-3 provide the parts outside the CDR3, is EAGVTQFPSHSVIEKGQTVTLRCDPISGHDNLYWYRRVMGKEIKFLLHFVKESKQDESGMPNNRFLAERTGGTYSTLKVQPAELEDSGVYFCASSQDGTARPSGVGDTQYFGPGTRLTVL.

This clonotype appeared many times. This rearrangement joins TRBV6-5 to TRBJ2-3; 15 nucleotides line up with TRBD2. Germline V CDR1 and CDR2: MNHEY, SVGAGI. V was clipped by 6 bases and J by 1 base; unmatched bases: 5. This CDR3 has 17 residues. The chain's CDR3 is CASSRGTSGGRTDTQYF. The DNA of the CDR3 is TGTGCCAGCAGCCGCGGGACTAGCGGGGGGCGCACAGATACGCAGTATTTT.